This entry concerns a single T cell receptor (beta chain). The table lists this clone with a count of one. No antigen is known for it. Qualities for individual bases were not recorded, and no much larger clone is one base off. The data originate from a study of blood T cell repertoires in COVID-19 (dated by TCRdb to 2018 to 2021). About the investigation overall: Samples from collaborators originated in the United States, Italy and Spain and spanned both the acute and convalescent phases of COVID-19. The material from the prospective study consisted of cDNA or gDNA derived from T cells, B-cell-depleted T cells, or PBMCs. Deeply sampled blood TCRbeta repertoires from subjects exposed to, actively infected with, or recovered from COVID-19 were included in the dataset. The repertoires were made available in a free public database intended to serve as a resource for research on the immune response to SARS-CoV-2. Samples came from the ongoing ImmuneRACE study (first 160 participants) plus 1,254 subjects from 6 global collaborators. Nearly every sample came with metadata listing a de-identified subject ID, COVID-19 status, age in years and sex. Where HLA class I and class II types were available, the types were taken from metadata supplied by the sample provider, not from assay-based typing. Beyond this particular receptor, the publication reports: The amount of clinical and demographic metadata varied by source and participant and was provided uncurated.

The immunoSEQ Assay, a bias-controlled multiplex PCR, was used to amplify TCRbeta CDR3 regions from genomic DNA. Per the authors' processing: Within the assay, amplification of reference gene primers was used to estimate how many nucleated cells each sample contained. Sequence reads were collapsed and filtered to measure the absolute abundance of every unique TCRbeta CDR3 rearrangement. Productive Simpson clonality was computed per sample as the square root of Simpson's diversity index over productive rearrangements. TCRdb mirrors the immuneACCESS table, restricted to in-frame sequences. Some clones are absent from its copies; in checked studies, under half trace to an unresolved V gene, and the reason for the others is unknown. That table furnishes V, J and clone size, whereas the DNA furnished D and trimming. This sample comprises about 190,000 clones, about nine tenths of them detected only once. The ten largest clones take up roughly 6.7% of the sample.

Whole blood was collected in K2EDTA tubes by collaborating institutions according to the institutions' own protocols. Collaborator samples were shipped for TCRbeta analysis as frozen whole blood, isolated PBMCs, or DNA extracted from either sample type. Sequences SGHAT (CDR1) and FQNNGV (CDR2) are obtained from the germline V gene. V trim: 4 bases; J trim: 1 base; unmatched bases: 12. The CDR3 runs 18 amino acids, cysteine and phenylalanine included. CDR3 DNA only is kept here, 54 bases in frame from base 1. The sequenced material came from peripheral blood. This TCR derives from a man aged 35 to 55 with acute or convalescent COVID-19. Recombination joined TRBV11-2 with TRBJ1-1; 10 central bases correspond to TRBD1. The CDR3 has the sequence CASSSPPGQGRGNTEAFF. Here is the DNA: TGTGCCAGCAGCTCCCCCCCGGGACAGGGGAGGGGGAACACTGAAGCTTTCTTT.